The next 14 T cell receptor beta chains were all read from a single sample in a study of OX40 agonist ivuxolimab in advanced cancers. TCRdb keeps only in-frame clones here, not all; method: immunoSEQ multiplex PCR. The sample yields about 88,000 clones, 80% to 90% seen once. The starting material was CD4+ or CD8+ T cells sorted from blood, obtained in a trial of the OX40 agonist ivuxolimab. These receptors came from an adult with an advanced solid tumor such as melanoma, head and neck, liver or kidney cancer.

The V call is TRBV7-8, the J call TRBJ2-6; D is uncertain. The CDR3 extends over 12 amino acids. Trimming removed 4 bases from V and 2 bases from J, with 0 bases in between. The germline V gene has CDR1 SGHVS and CDR2 FQNEAQ. CDR3 protein: CASSSGANVLTF. As DNA, the CDR3 is TGTGCCAGCAGCTCTGGGGCCAACGTCCTGACTTTC.

The J gene is TRBJ1-6, the V gene TRBV7-2; D remains unclear. The V end lost 2 bases, the J end lost 6 bases, and 14 bases lay between the germline ends. The CDR3 contains 16 residues. In germline, CDR1 is SGHTA, CDR2 FQGNSA. CDR3: CASSLFAGFGNSPLHF. As DNA, the CDR3 is TGTGCCAGCAGCTTATTTGCGGGCTTCGGTAATTCACCCCTCCACTTT.

This clone was observed a single time. The rearrangement joins TRBV29-1 to TRBJ1-2; 10 nucleotides line up with TRBD1. Unmatched junction bases numbered 6, after V lost 1 base and J lost 4 bases. Per germline, CDR1 SQVTM and CDR2 ANQGSEA. This CDR3 region has 15 residues. The CDR3 bases are TGCAGCGTTGAAGTCCGGGACAGGGGAGGCTATGGCTACACCTTC. Translated: CSVEVRDRGGYGYTF.

V gene TRBV10-1 combines with J gene TRBJ1-1; TRBD1 is a possible D gene (5 bases). The CDR3 totals 14 residues. Germline V gene lookup returns CDR1 WNHNN and CDR2 SYGVQD (reference sequence). The ends were cut back, 0 bases at V and 6 bases at J, with 11 bases in the middle. The CDR3 loop is CASSESGQWAEAFF. The CDR3 DNA sequence: TGCGCCAGCAGTGAGTCGGGGCAGTGGGCTGAAGCTTTCTTT.

This chain links TRBV7-5 with TRBJ1-5; the table names TRBD1, a call not compared with the DNA. TRBV7-5 is a documented pseudogene. The CDR3 loop spans 23 amino acids. The CDR3 reads CARSLKDRVGVYGGIYGNQPQHF. The CDR3 DNA follows: TGTGCCAGAAGCTTAAAGGACAGGGTTGGCGTATATGGGGGAATATATGGCAATCAGCCCCAGCATTTT.

The CDR3 region has the DNA TGTGCCAGCAGCCTCTCAGGGACCCAAGAGACCCAGTACTTC. Encoded protein: CASSLSGTQETQYF. The J gene is TRBJ2-5, the V gene TRBV14; D tentatively fits TRBD1 or TRBD2 (5 bases each). This CDR3 comprises 14 residues. Germline V gives CDR1 SGHDN, CDR2 FVKESK. Deletions cut 4 bases from V and 1 base from J, with 10 bases between. Variable domain in full (rest from reference TRBV14 and TRBJ2-5): EAGVTQFPSHSVIEKGQTVTLRCDPISGHDNLYWYRRVMGKEIKFLLHFVKESKQDESGMPNNRFLAERTGGTYSTLKVQPAELEDSGVYFCASSLSGTQETQYFGPGTRLLVL.

The chain couples TRBV19 to TRBJ2-5; 12 bases match TRBD1. Germline CDR1 reads LNHDA; CDR2 reads SQIVND (reference sequence). The ends lost 5 bases at V and 7 bases at J; junction bases unmatched: 8. The CDR3 is made up of 15 amino acids. The CDR3 reads CASSAWDRGLGTQYF. DNA for the CDR3: TGTGCCAGTAGTGCCTGGGACAGGGGGCTCGGGACCCAGTACTTC.

V and J are TRBV30 and TRBJ2-1, with TRBD2 matching 13 bases. This CDR3 has 14 residues. Looked up from germline, CDR1 is GTSNPN and CDR2 is SVGIG (reference sequence). V lost 4 bases and J lost 6; bases outside the gene matches: 3. The CDR3 coding sequence is TGTGCCTGGAAGAGGACTAGCGGGGGCAATGAGCAGTTCTTC. It specifies CAWKRTSGGNEQFF.

The chain couples TRBV19 to TRBJ2-7; D may be TRBD1 (6 bases). The CDR3 covers 15 residues. The germline V gene has CDR1 LNHDA and CDR2 SQIVND (reference sequence). V was pared by 6 bases and J by 4 bases, with 19 bases between. The CDR3 loop reads CASRPGAQFAYEQYF. The CDR3 DNA reads TGTGCCAGTAGACCAGGGGCCCAATTTGCATACGAGCAGTACTTC.

This clone was observed a handful of times. V gene TRBV5-1 combines with J gene TRBJ2-5; D remains unclear. Between the trimmed V and J ends, which lost 0 bases and 3 bases, there was a span of 6 bases. The CDR3 sequence is 13 residues long. CDR1 and CDR2 (germline): SGHRS, YFSETQ. The CDR3, as DNA: TGCGCCAGCAGCTTGGCCCTAGAAGAGACCCAGTACTTC. This codes for CASSLALEETQYF.

The chain carries TRBV9 and TRBJ1-1, with 7 bases matching TRBD1. Germline CDR1 reads SGDLS; CDR2 reads YYNGEE. The CDR3 sequence is 19 residues long. V shed 4 bases, J shed 1 base, and the junction held 19 bases outside the gene matches. The CDR3 sequence: CASSPTSYVSGQPNTEAFF. In DNA, the CDR3 is TGTGCCAGCAGCCCCACAAGTTATGTCTCGGGACAGCCGAACACTGAAGCTTTCTTT. Complete variable domain (other parts from reference TRBV9 and TRBJ1-1): DSGVTQTPKHLITATGQRVTLRCSPRSGDLSVYWYQQSLDQGLQFLIQYYNGEERAKGNILERFSAQQFPDLHSELNLSSLELGDSALYFCASSPTSYVSGQPNTEAFFGQGTRLTVV.

This chain uses TRBV19 with TRBJ1-5, with 7 bases matching TRBD1. From germline, CDR1 is LNHDA and CDR2 SQIVND (reference sequence). This CDR3 has 16 amino acids. The ends lost 8 bases at V and 4 bases at J; junction bases unmatched: 14. The CDR3 region is CASRGGQGVGNQPQHF. CDR3 nucleotides: TGTGCCAGTCGCGGGGGGCAGGGGGTTGGAAATCAGCCCCAGCATTTT.

V usage is TRBV10-3 and J usage is TRBJ2-5, with TRBD1 identical over 10 bases. The CDR3 is made up of 14 amino acids. V was pared by 4 bases and J by 1 base, with 0 bases of the junction left unmatched. The germline V gene has CDR1 ENHRY and CDR2 SYGVKD. The CDR3 DNA reads as TGTGCCATCAGTGGGACAGGGGGCCAAGAGACCCAGTACTTC. It yields the protein CAISGTGGQETQYF.

The chain joins TRBV7-6 to TRBJ2-2; D is perhaps TRBD2 (6 bases). CDR1 and CDR2 (germline): SGHVS, FNYEAQ. The CDR3 is 15 residues long. V was cut by 4 bases and J by 1 base, with 10 bases left in between. DNA of the CDR3: TGTGCCAGCAGCTCCCGGACTATGAACACCGGGGAGCTGTTTTTT. Its protein is CASSSRTMNTGELFF.